The text below deals with one T cell receptor beta chain. These data are taken from a study of blood T cell repertoires in COVID-19. Across the study: Specimens from acute and convalescent COVID-19 originated in the United States, Italy and Spain.

The CDR3 totals 13 residues. Trimming cost V 5 bases and J 5 bases; bases outside gene matches: 1. Germline V gene data show CDR1 as MNHEY and CDR2 as SVGEGT. Self-reported history from a screening survey and questionnaire set each donor's cohort. Sequencing was performed with immunoSEQ multiplex PCR; in TCRdb, only in-frame clones are kept and a portion is missing. The sample records 250,000 to 350,000 clones, roughly nine tenths being singletons. The chain employs TRBV6-2 or TRBV6-3 and TRBJ2-5, with 11 bases identical to TRBD2. Sequencing input: PBMCs or T cells enriched from blood (not recorded which). This receptor was obtained from a man in his 60s who had recovered from COVID-19. CDR3 residues: CASSRTSGETQYF. CDR3 nucleotide sequence: TGTGCCAGCAGTCGGACTAGCGGGGAGACCCAGTACTTC.